Here is one T cell receptor beta chain with its context. Its antigen is unidentified. This entry comes from a study of TIL therapy for anti-PD-1-resistant metastatic lung cancer. Whole-study context: Median tumor PD-L1 proportion score was roughly 5.9%. Findings and caveats of the study: The baseline peripheral repertoire was partially replaced by infused TIL clonotypes that later decayed.

Sequencing used immunoSEQ v3. Some clones are missing from TCRdb's copy, which holds only in-frame ones; the method was immunoSEQ multiplex PCR. The sample has fewer than 40,000 clones, 74% seen once; the top ten hold 2.5% to 3%. Time point indicated: pre-treatment sample, taken before nivolumab and TIL therapy. CDR1 is LNHDA, CDR2 SQIVND, per germline (reference sequence). V was cut by 6 bases and J by 4 bases, with 23 bases left in between. This CDR3 has 17 amino acids. The sequences come from blood, collected at baseline. The receptor was derived from a woman between 30 and 79 years old with non-small cell lung cancer. V usage is TRBV19 and J usage is TRBJ2-3, with D possibly matching TRBD1 (6 bases). CDR3 residues: CASSYHSGTGYPDTQYF. CDR3 nucleotide sequence: TGTGCCAGTAGCTACCACTCCGGAACAGGGTACCCAGATACGCAGTATTTT.